This T cell receptor (beta chain) was sequenced during a study of T cells in Graves' hyperthyroidism and ophthalmopathy. Researchers amplified the TCR beta CDR3 regions from RNA transcripts. Carried out on the TCR CDR3, a first-round RT-PCR used the HTBI primer set. In TCRdb, the multiplex PCR reads were re-called with MiXCR into one record per CDR3 protein. The sample shows about 290,000 distinct CDR3 sequences, 10% to 15% of them seen only once. V gave up 5 bases and J gave up 0 bases, with 13 bases separating them. Germline CDR1 is MDHEN and CDR2 is SYDVKM. The CDR3 extends over 15 amino acids. The sample holds many counts of this clonotype. These patients, aged 18 to 65, had recently diagnosed hyperthyroidism lasting under 2 months.

This sequence joins TRBV28 and TRBJ1-2; maybe TRBD1 (6 bases). Source material: blood. The receptor comes from a young woman with Graves' hyperthyroidism that later progressed to Graves' ophthalmopathy. CDR3 DNA sequence: TGTGCCAGCAGTGCGGGGACACCCCCTAACTATGGCTACACCTTC. As protein: CASSAGTPPNYGYTF.